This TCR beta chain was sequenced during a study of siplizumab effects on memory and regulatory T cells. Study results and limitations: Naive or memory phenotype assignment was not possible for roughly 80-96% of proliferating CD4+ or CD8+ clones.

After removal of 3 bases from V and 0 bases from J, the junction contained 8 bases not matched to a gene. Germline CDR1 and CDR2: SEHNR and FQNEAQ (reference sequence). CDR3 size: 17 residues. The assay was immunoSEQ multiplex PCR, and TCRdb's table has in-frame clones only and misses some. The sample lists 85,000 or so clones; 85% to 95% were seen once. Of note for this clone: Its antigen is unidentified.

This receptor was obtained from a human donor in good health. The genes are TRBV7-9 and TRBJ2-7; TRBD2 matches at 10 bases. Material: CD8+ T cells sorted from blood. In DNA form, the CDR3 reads TGTGCCAGCAGCTTTCAACTAGCGGGGCAAAGCTCCTACGAGCAGTACTTC. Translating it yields CASSFQLAGQSSYEQYF.